This is a list of T cell receptor beta chains from one sample in a study of shared clonotypes between healthy human individuals. Assay: immunoSEQ multiplex PCR; the TCRdb copy retains only in-frame clones and omits some. In the table there are some 350,000 clones, over 65% of which are singletons. The sequencing input was memory CD4+ T cells sorted from blood. These receptors came from a man aged 25-40 years in good health. The CDR3 runs from the conserved cysteine through the conserved F or W. D genes are given only for firm matches. Where a row states a size, it is once, few, many or the class of an expanded clone; other rows omit it.

TRBJ2-1 TRBD2 - TRBV2 TGTGCCAGCAGCCAAAAACCCGGGACTAGCGCCCACAATGAGCAGTTCTTC CASSQKPGTSAHNEQFF
TRBJ2-2 - many TRBV28 TGTGCCAGCGCTTCGAACACCGGGGAGCTGTTTTTT CASASNTGELFF
TRBJ1-5 - - TRBV4-1 TGCGCCAGCAGGAAGGGGTGGGATCAGCCCCAGCATTTT CASRKGWDQPQHF
TRBJ2-5 - few TRBV28 TGTGCCAGCAGTACCCCGGGGCAGACCCAGTACTTC CASSTPGQTQYF
TRBJ1-2 - once TRBV28 TGTGCCAGCCTGGGTCTTCAGGGCTCTGGCTACACCTTC CASLGLQGSGYTF
TRBJ2-7 - - TRBV4-3 TGCGCCAGCAGCCAAGAAGAGTGGGAGGACGAGCAGTACTTC CASSQEEWEDEQYF
TRBJ2-1 TRBD2 - TRBV28 TGTGCCAGCAGTCAACTGGGTAGCGGGAGACTCAATGAGCAGTTCTTC CASSQLGSGRLNEQFF
TRBJ1-5 TRBD1 - TRBV28 TGTGCCAGCAGTTTACGGGCGGGCAGGGGGAAGAATCAGCCCCAGCATTTT CASSLRAGRGKNQPQHF
TRBJ1-2 - - TRBV5-4 TGTGCCAGCAGCCGGGGACAAGATTATGGCTACACCTTC CASSRGQDYGYTF
TRBJ2-3 TRBD2 - TRBV5-1 TGCGCCAGCAGCTCTTCGACTAGCGGGAGTAGGAATACGCAGTATTTT CASSSSTSGSRNTQYF
TRBJ1-1 - - TRBV14 TGTGCCAGCAGCCAACGCGGGATGGGGGGCACTGAAGCTTTCTTT CASSQRGMGGTEAFF
TRBJ2-7 TRBD1 - TRBV28 TGTGCCAGCAGTTTGCTCCGTGGGACAGCATGGCAGTACTTC CASSLLRGTAWQYF
TRBJ2-3 - - TRBV11-3 TGTGCCAGCAGCAAGGGGGTAGGTGGGTTGACAGATACGCAGTATTTT CASSKGVGGLTDTQYF
TRBJ2-1 - - TRBV11-1 TGTGCCAGCAGCGGGGGACCTGACAATGAGCAGTTCTTC CASSGGPDNEQFF
TRBJ2-7 - - TRBV4-1 TGCGCCAGCAGCGTATCCGTAGCGGCTGCCTACGAGCAGTACTTC CASSVSVAAAYEQYF
TRBJ2-7 - - TRBV9 TGTGCCAGCAGCGTAGATCGCTTTAGGGGCTGCGAGCAGTACTTC CASSVDRFRGCEQYF
TRBJ1-5 - - TRBV19 TGTGCCAGTAGTGCGGGACGCGTGGGGAGGCAGCCCCAGCATTTT CASSAGRVGRQPQHF
TRBJ1-4 - - TRBV7-2 TGTGCCAGCAGCCCCGACGGGGGCGATGAAAAACTGTTTTTT CASSPDGGDEKLFF
TRBJ2-5 TRBD1 few TRBV11-1 TGTGCCAGCAGTTCGACAGGGGCCCCGGGGGAGACCCAGTACTTC CASSSTGAPGETQYF
TRBJ2-5 - - TRBV5-1 TGCGCCAGCAGCTTTATGCAGACCCAGTACTTC CASSFMQTQYF
TRBJ2-5 - - TRBV14 TGTGCCAGCAGCAACCGGGACTACCAAGAGACCCAGTACTTC CASSNRDYQETQYF
TRBJ1-3 - once TRBV25-1 TGTGCCAGCAGTGGGGGGACGGACTCTGGAAACACCATATATTTT CASSGGTDSGNTIYF
TRBJ2-1 TRBD2 few TRBV28 TGTGCCAGCGTCCGGGCTAGCGGGAGGGATGTCAATGAGCAGTTCTTC CASVRASGRDVNEQFF
TRBJ2-7 - once TRBV9 TGTGCCAGCAGCGTAGATCCCCTCTTCTACGAGCAGTACTTC CASSVDPLFYEQYF
TRBJ1-1 - - TRBV27 TGTGCCAGCAGTTCGAGGGGGACCGAAGCTTTCTTT CASSSRGTEAFF
TRBJ1-1 TRBD1 - TRBV11-2 TGTGCCAGCAGCTCCGTTCCCCGTCAGGGGGCCACTGAAGCTTTCTTT CASSSVPRQGATEAFF
TRBJ1-2 - - TRBV28 TGTGCCAGCAGGCAAAGGACCCTAGGGATCTATGGCTACACCTTC CASRQRTLGIYGYTF
TRBJ1-1 - few TRBV28 TGTGCCAGCAGTCCACGCCCCGCACTGAACACTGAAGCTTTCTTT CASSPRPALNTEAFF
TRBJ2-2 - - TRBV5-1 TGCGCCAGCAGCCGTAACACCGGGGAGCTGTTTTTT CASSRNTGELFF
TRBJ2-7 TRBD2 - TRBV30 TGTGCCTGGAGTGAAGAGACTAGCGGAACACGGGGGCAGTACTTC CAWSEETSGTRGQYF
TRBJ2-7 TRBD1 - TRBV5-6 TGTGCCAGCAGCTCAGTGCTCCGAGACAGGGCCTACGAGCAGTACTTC CASSSVLRDRAYEQYF
TRBJ2-7 TRBD1 - TRBV14 TGTGCCAGCAGCCAAGATAGACGGACAGGGTCCCACGAGCAGTACTTC CASSQDRRTGSHEQYF
TRBJ1-1 TRBD1 once TRBV19 TGTGCCAGTACCCTTGGGAGACAGGGGTTTAACACTGAAGCTTTCTTT CASTLGRQGFNTEAFF
TRBJ2-7 - - TRBV9 TGTGCCAGCAGCGTAGGTGGTAGCGGTCCTCTCTACGAGCAGTACTTC CASSVGGSGPLYEQYF
TRBJ1-2 - - TRBV7-9 TGTGCCAGCAGCGATTCCAGGGTTGGCTACACCTTC CASSDSRVGYTF
TRBJ1-4 - - TRBV6-1 TGTGCCAGCAGTGCCCGGGACAATGAAAAACTGTTTTTT CASSARDNEKLFF
TRBJ2-3 - - TRBV4-3 TGCGCCAGCAGCCAAGACCTCTACACAGATACGCAGTATTTT CASSQDLYTDTQYF
TRBJ2-5 TRBD2 - TRBV7-9 TGTGCCAGCAGCCCCGGCCGGGGGGGACAGACCCAGTACTTC CASSPGRGGQTQYF